The sample holds many counts of the clone carrying this T cell receptor beta chain. Its cognate antigen is unknown. The data were taken from a study of CD8+CD57+ T cells in acquired aplastic anemia. For the study at large: CD4+ and CD8+ cells, once sorted, gave DNA averaging 3.2 ug. In CD4+ cells, healthy donors produced an average of approximately 11 million reads.

TCR beta VDJ and CDR3 profiling used genomic DNA as template. A single record per CDR3 protein comes from TCRdb applying MiXCR to the reads. The sample has around 170,000 distinct CDR3 sequences; about half are singletons. Germline V lookup: CDR1 SGHVS, CDR2 FNYEAQ. Trimming removed 5 bases from V and 4 bases from J, with 14 bases in between. The CDR3 loop spans 14 amino acids. General observations from the study: The study found no significant CD8+ Simpson's diversity difference between patients and controls.

The sequenced material came from sorted CD4+, CD8+, or CD8+CD57+ T cells (not recorded which) from PBMCs. The TCR comes from a human donor in good health. The chain links TRBV7-6 to TRBJ1-1; weak D call: TRBD1 (5 bases). CDR3 in amino acids: CASSDVTGGTEAFF. CDR3 nucleotide sequence: TGTGCCAGCAGCGACGTCACTGGGGGCACTGAAGCTTTCTTT.